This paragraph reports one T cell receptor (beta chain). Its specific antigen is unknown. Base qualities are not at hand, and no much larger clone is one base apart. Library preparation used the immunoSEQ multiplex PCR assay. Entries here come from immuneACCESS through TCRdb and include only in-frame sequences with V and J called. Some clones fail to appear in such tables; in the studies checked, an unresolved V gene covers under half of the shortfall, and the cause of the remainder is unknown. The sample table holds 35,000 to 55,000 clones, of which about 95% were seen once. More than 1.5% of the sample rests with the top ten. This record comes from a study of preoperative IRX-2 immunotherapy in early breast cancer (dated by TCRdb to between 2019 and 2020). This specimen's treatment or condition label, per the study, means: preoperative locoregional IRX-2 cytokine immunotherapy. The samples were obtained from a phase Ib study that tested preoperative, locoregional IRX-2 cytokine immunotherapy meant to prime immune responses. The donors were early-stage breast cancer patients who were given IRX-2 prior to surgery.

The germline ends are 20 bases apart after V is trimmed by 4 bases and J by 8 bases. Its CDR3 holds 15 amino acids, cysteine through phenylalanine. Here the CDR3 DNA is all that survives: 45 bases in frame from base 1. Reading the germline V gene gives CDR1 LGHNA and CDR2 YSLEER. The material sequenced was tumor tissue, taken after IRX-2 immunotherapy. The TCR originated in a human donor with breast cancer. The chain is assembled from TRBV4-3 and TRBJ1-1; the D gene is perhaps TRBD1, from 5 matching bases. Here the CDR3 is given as CASSRMLTEGSEAFF. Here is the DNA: TGCGCCAGCAGCCGGATGTTGACTGAGGGGAGCGAAGCTTTCTTT.